The sequence of this T cell receptor (beta chain) was determined in a study of response to subunit inactivated influenza vaccine. V lost 6 bases and J lost 6, with 15 bases in between. Looked up from germline, CDR1 is MNHEY and CDR2 is SVGEGT. The CDR3 runs 13 residues. Each CDR3 protein gets one entry after TCRdb re-called the RT-PCR reads with MiXCR. This table has under 950,000 distinct CDR3 sequences, about 20% appearing once. The clonotype comes from a man aged 45-65 years who received an inactivated influenza vaccine. The sample here was PBMCs from blood, taken roughly 5 days after vaccination. This chain uses TRBV6-2 or TRBV6-3 with TRBJ2-7, with D perhaps matching TRBD2 (5 bases). The CDR3, as DNA: TGTGCCAGCAGCCCCCCGGGAATCGGCGAGCAGTACTTC. Translating gives CASSPPGIGEQYF.